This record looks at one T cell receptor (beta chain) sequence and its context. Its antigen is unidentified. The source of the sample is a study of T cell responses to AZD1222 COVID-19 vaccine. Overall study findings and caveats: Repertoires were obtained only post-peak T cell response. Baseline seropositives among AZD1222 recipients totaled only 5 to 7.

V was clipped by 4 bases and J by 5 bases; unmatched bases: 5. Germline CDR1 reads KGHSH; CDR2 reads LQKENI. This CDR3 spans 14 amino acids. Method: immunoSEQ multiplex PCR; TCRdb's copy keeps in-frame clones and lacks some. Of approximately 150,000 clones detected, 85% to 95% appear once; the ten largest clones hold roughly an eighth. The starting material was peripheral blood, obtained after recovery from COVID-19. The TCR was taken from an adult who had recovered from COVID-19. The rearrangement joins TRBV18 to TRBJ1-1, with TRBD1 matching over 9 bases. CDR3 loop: CASSLQGAYTEAFF. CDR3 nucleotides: TGTGCCAGCTCACTACAGGGGGCTTATACTGAAGCTTTCTTT.